The present T cell receptor beta chain was sequenced within a study of T-cell memory formation after mild COVID-19. Findings of the study overall: Memory sampled before infection contained some responding clones, suggesting cross-reactive memory joined. CD4/CD8 balance held among clones contracting day 15 to 85, and later expanders leaned CD4+. Contracting CD8+ clones were enriched in EMRA, CD4+ mainly in CM and EM.

It was 5'RACE with constant-segment primers that produced the TCR alpha and TCR beta cDNA libraries, which carried sample barcodes and UMIs. TCRdb reprocessed the 5' RACE reads via MiXCR and lists one record per CDR3 protein. The sample has roughly 600,000 distinct CDR3 sequences; 18% are singletons. About this clonotype itself: Its specificity is not known.

The CDR3 spans 16 residues. The V gene's germline CDR1 is MNHEY and CDR2 SMNVEV (reference sequence). The V gene lost 6 bases and the J gene lost 1 base, with 17 bases spanning the gap. The clonotype was recovered from an adult woman who had mild COVID-19 (a few samples of this study predate the infection). Cell type and time point are not known. The J gene is TRBJ2-3, the V gene TRBV27; D is unclear. Sequenced input: PBMCs or a T cell subset sorted from them (not recorded which). CDR3 in amino acids: CASSSRSRSRTDTQYF. CDR3 nucleotide sequence: TGTGCCAGCAGCTCCCGCTCTAGAAGTCGCACAGATACGCAGTATTTT.